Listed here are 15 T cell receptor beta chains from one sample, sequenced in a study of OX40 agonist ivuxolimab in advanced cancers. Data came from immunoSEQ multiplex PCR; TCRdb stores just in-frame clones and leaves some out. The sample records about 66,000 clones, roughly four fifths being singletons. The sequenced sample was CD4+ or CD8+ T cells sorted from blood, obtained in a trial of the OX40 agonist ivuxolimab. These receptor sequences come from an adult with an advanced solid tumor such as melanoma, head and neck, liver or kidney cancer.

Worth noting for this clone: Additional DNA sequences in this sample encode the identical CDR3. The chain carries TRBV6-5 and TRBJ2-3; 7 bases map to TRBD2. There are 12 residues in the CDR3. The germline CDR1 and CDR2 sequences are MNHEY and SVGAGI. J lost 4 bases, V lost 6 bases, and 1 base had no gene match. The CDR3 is CASRGRADTQYF. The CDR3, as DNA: TGTGCCAGCAGGGGGAGGGCAGATACGCAGTATTTT.

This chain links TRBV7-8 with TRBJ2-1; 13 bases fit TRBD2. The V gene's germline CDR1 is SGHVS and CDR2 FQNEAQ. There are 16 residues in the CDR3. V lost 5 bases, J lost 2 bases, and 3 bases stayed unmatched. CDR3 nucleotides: TGTGCCAGCAGCGAAGGGACTAGCGGGGCCTACAATGAGCAGTTCTTC. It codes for CASSEGTSGAYNEQFF.

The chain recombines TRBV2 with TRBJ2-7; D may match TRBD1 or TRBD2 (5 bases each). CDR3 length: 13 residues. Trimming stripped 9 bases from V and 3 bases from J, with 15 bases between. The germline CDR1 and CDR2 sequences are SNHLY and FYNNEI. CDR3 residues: CASLLVGVYEQYF. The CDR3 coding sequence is TGTGCCAGTTTACTAGTGGGGGTCTACGAGCAGTACTTC.

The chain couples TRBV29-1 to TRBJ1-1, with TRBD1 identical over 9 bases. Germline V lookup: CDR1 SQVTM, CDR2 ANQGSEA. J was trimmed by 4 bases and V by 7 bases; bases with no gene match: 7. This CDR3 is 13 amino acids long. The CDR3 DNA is TGCAGCGCTACGACAGGGGGTAGCACTGAAGCTTTCTTT. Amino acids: CSATTGGSTEAFF.

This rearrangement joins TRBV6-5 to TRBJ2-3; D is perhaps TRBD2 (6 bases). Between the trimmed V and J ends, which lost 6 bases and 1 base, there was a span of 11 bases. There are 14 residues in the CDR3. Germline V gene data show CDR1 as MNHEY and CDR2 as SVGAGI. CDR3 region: CASSRGIGTDTQYF. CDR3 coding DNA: TGTGCCAGCAGCCGCGGGATCGGCACAGATACGCAGTATTTT.

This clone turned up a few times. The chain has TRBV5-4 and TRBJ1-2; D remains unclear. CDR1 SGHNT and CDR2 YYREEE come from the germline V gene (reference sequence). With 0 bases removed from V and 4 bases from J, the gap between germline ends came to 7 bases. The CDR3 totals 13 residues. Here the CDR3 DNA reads TGTGCCAGCAGCTTGGGTTTGTCCTATGGCTACACCTTC. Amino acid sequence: CASSLGLSYGYTF.

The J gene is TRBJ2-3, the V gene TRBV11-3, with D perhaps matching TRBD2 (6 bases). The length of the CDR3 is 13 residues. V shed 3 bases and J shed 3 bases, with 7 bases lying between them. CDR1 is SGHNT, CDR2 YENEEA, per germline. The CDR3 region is CASSFGGTDTQYF. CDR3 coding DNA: TGTGCCAGCAGCTTCGGGGGAACAGATACGCAGTATTTT.

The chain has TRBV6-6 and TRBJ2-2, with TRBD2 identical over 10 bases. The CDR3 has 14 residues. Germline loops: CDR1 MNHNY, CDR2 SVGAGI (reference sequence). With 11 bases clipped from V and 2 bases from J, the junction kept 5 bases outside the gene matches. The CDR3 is CAGSSGSNTGELFF. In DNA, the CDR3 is TGTGCCGGATCTAGCGGGAGTAACACCGGGGAGCTGTTTTTT.

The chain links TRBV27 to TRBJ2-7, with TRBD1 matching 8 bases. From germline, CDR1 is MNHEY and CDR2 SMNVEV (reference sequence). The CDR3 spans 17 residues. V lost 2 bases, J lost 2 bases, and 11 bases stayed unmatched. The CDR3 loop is CASSLGKQGGFPYEQYF. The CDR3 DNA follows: TGTGCCAGCAGTTTAGGGAAACAGGGGGGTTTCCCCTACGAGCAGTACTTC.

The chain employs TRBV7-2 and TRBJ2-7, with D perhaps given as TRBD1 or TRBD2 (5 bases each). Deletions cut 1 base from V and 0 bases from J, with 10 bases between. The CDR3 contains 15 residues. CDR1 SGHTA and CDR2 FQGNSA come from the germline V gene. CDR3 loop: CASSLGGASSYEQYF. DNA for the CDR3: TGTGCCAGCAGCTTAGGAGGGGCGAGCTCCTACGAGCAGTACTTC.

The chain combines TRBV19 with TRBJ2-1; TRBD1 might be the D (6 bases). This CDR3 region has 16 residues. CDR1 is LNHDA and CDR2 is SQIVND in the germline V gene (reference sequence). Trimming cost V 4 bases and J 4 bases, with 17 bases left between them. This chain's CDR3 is CASSRGPGAPYNEQFF. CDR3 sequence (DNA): TGTGCCAGTAGTAGAGGGCCAGGGGCCCCGTACAATGAGCAGTTCTTC.

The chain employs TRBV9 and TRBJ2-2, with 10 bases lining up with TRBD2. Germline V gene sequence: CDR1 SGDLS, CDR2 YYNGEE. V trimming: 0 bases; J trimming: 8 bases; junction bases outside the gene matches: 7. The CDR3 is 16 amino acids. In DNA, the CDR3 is TGTGCCAGCAGCGTAGATCTAGCGGGAGTCGCTGGGGAGCTGTTTTTT. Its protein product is CASSVDLAGVAGELFF.

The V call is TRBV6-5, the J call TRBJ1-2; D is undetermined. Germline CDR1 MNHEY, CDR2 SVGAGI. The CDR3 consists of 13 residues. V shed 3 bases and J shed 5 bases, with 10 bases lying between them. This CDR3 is CASSYGRDYGYTF. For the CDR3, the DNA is TGTGCCAGCAGTTATGGGCGGGATTATGGCTACACCTTC.

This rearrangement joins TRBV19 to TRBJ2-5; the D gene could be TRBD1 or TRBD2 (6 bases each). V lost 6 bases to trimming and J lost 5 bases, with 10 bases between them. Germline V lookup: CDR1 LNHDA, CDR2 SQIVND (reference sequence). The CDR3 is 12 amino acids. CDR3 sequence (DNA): TGTGCCAGTAGGGAAGGGGGGGAGACCCAGTACTTC. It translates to CASREGGETQYF.

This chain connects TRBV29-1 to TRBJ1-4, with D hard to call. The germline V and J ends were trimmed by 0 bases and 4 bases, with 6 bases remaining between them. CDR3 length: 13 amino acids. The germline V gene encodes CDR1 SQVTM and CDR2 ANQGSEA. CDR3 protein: CSVEDGHNEKLFF. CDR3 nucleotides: TGCAGCGTTGAAGACGGCCATAATGAAAAACTGTTTTTT.